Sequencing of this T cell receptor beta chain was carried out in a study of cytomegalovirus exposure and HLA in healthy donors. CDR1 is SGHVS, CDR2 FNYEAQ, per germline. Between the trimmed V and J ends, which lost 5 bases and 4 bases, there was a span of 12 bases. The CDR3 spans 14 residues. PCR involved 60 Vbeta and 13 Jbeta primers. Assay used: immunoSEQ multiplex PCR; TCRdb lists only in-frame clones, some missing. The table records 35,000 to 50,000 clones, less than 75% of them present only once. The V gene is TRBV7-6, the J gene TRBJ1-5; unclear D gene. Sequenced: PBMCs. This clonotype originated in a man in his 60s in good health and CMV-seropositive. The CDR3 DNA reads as TGTGCCAGCAGCGTAGACCCAGGAAATCAGCCCCAGCATTTT. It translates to CASSVDPGNQPQHF.